Here is one T cell receptor beta chain with its context. This record comes from a study of blood T cell repertoires in COVID-19. Using immunoSEQ multiplex PCR, the repertoire was profiled, and TCRdb retains in-frame clones only, with some absent. Found here are a few hundred thousand clones, approximately 80% of them singletons; the top ten hold about a tenth. Participants' own reports of clinical history determined their cohort assignment. The CDR3 totals 13 residues. Between the trimmed V and J ends, which lost 7 bases and 4 bases, there was a span of 13 bases. CDR1 is KGHDR, CDR2 SFDVKD, per germline.

The sample was PBMCs or T cells enriched from blood (not recorded which). The chain carries TRBV24-1 and TRBJ2-7, with no clear D. The TCR originated in a man in his forties who had recovered from COVID-19. CDR3: CATSDPSYYEQYF. The CDR3, as DNA: TGTGCCACCAGCGATCCCTCTTATTACGAGCAGTACTTC.